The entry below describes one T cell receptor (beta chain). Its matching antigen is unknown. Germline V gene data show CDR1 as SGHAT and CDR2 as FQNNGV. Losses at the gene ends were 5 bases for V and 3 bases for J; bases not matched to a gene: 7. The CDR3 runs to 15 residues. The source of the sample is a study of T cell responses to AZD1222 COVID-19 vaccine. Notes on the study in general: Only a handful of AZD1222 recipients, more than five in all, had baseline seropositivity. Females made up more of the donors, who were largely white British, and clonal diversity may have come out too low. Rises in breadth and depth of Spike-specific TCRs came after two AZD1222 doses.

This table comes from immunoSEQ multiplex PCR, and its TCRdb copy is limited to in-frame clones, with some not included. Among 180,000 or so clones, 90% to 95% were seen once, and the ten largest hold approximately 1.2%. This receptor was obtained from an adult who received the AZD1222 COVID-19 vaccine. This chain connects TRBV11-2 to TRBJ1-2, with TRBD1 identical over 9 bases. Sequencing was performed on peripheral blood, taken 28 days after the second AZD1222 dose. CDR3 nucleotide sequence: TGTGCCAGCAGCACCCGACAGGGGGGTGACTATGGCTACACCTTC. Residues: CASSTRQGGDYGYTF.